Below, 7 T cell receptor beta chains from the same sample are listed, as sequenced in a study of early T cells in non-severe SARS-CoV-2 infection. TCRdb re-derived calls from the 5' RACE reads in MiXCR, one entry per CDR3 protein. The table records 60,000 or so distinct CDR3 sequences, around 9.3% of them present only once. The specimen was whole blood. The receptor set was obtained from an adult who was a healthcare worker with PCR-confirmed SARS-CoV-2 infection or an uninfected control (not recorded which).

This clonotype was observed at least ten times. The chain recombines TRBV7-8 with TRBJ1-1; D remains unclear. Germline CDR1 SGHVS, CDR2 FQNEAQ. The CDR3 runs to 15 residues. Trimming stripped 6 bases from V and 1 base from J, with 15 bases between. The CDR3 region is CASRLPGQPNTEAFF. Here the CDR3 DNA reads TGTGCCAGCAGACTCCCGGGCCAACCGAACACTGAAGCTTTCTTT.

This clonotype has more than one count but fewer than ten. The chain links TRBV7-3 to TRBJ2-1, with TRBD2 matching 8 bases. This CDR3 is built from 15 residues. V shed 1 base and J 4 bases; nucleotides not matched to a gene: 3. Per germline, CDR1 SGHTA and CDR2 FQGTGA. CDR3 region: CASSLMAGGYNEQFF. CDR3 sequence (DNA): TGTGCCAGCAGCTTAATGGCGGGGGGATACAATGAGCAGTTCTTC.

This clonotype was counted between two and nine times. This chain links TRBV6-1 with TRBJ1-6; D is undetermined. Looked up from germline, CDR1 is MNHNS and CDR2 is SASEGT. The CDR3 consists of 14 residues. Trimming shortened V by 4 bases and J by 8 bases, and 12 bases separated the two germline ends. The CDR3 reads CASSGVRSDSPLHF. The CDR3 DNA reads TGTGCCAGCAGTGGCGTCAGGTCCGATTCACCCCTCCACTTT.

This clonotype was detected a few times. The chain combines TRBV7-3 with TRBJ1-5; the D is unclear. Trimming took off 0 bases at V and 5 bases at J, with 5 bases between the two ends. The CDR3 length is 13 residues. Looked up from germline, CDR1 is SGHTA and CDR2 is FQGTGA. For the CDR3, the DNA is TGTGCCAGCAGCTTAACGTCCGATCAGCCCCAGCATTTT. This codes for CASSLTSDQPQHF. Together with reference TRBV7-3 and TRBJ1-5, the CDR3 gives the full variable domain: GAGVSQTPSNKVTEKGKYVELRCDPISGHTALYWYRQSLGQGPEFLIYFQGTGAADDSGLPNDRFFAVRPEGSVSTLKIQRTERGDSAVYLCASSLTSDQPQHFGDGTRLSIL.

This sequence joins TRBV5-1 and TRBJ2-5; a weak D match, TRBD2 (5 bases). Germline CDR1 reads SGHRS; CDR2 reads YFSETQ. The V and J ends lost 0 bases and 0 bases respectively, with 9 bases between them. The CDR3 totals 15 residues. In DNA, the CDR3 is TGCGCCAGCAGCTTGGCGGGTAGCGACCAAGAGACCCAGTACTTC. Protein: CASSLAGSDQETQYF.

J is TRBJ2-7 and V is TRBV4-1; TRBD1 matches at 10 bases. The CDR3 covers 14 residues. Germline V gene sequence: CDR1 MGHRA, CDR2 YSYEKL. The ends lost 1 base at V and 3 bases at J; junction bases unmatched: 0. The CDR3 here is CASSQGDRGYEQYF. Written as DNA, the CDR3 is TGCGCCAGCAGCCAAGGGGACAGGGGCTACGAGCAGTACTTC.

This clonotype was observed many times. This chain joins TRBV2 and TRBJ1-2; 7 positions match TRBD1. CDR1 is SNHLY and CDR2 is FYNNEI in the germline V gene. The junction had 2 bases not matched to a gene; V was cut back by 2 bases and J by 2 bases. The CDR3 consists of 14 residues. The CDR3 loop reads CASSEKGANYGYTF. The DNA for the CDR3 is TGTGCCAGCAGTGAAAAGGGGGCAAACTATGGCTACACCTTC.